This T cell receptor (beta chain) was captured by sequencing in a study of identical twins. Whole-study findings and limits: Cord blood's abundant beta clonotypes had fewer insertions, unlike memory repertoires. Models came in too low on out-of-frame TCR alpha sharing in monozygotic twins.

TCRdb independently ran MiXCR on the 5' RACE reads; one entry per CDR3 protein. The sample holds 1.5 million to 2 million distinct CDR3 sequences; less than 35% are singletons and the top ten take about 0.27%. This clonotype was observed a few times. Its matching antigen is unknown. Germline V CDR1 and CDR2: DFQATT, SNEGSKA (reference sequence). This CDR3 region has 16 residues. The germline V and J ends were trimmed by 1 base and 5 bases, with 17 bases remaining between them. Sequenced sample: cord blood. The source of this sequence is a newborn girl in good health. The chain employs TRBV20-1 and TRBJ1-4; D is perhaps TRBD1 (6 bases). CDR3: CSARAEGGSFNEKLFF. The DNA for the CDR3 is TGCAGTGCTAGAGCCGAGGGGGGGAGTTTCAATGAAAAACTGTTTTTT.